Reported below is one T cell receptor beta chain. Its antigen remains unknown. This CDR3 spans 14 amino acids. V lost 3 bases and J lost 3, with 12 bases in between. Germline V gene sequence: CDR1 MDHEN, CDR2 SYDVKM. This sample is part of a study of tumor-infiltrating lymphocytes in localized non-small cell lung cancer. Whole-study results and caveats: Available tissue quantity limited TCR sequencing to a patient subset.

Profiling relied on immunoSEQ multiplex PCR, and the TCRdb table lists in-frame clones only, not all of them. The sample gives around 12,000 clones, around three fifths of which show up once; 7% is in the top ten. The TCR sequence derives from a human donor with non-small cell lung cancer. What was sequenced was lung tumor tissue. V usage is TRBV28 and J usage is TRBJ2-7; D call uncertain. In DNA form, the CDR3 reads TGTGCCAGCAGTTTGGGTCTTAGGAGCTACGAGCAGTACTTC. Encoded protein: CASSLGLRSYEQYF.